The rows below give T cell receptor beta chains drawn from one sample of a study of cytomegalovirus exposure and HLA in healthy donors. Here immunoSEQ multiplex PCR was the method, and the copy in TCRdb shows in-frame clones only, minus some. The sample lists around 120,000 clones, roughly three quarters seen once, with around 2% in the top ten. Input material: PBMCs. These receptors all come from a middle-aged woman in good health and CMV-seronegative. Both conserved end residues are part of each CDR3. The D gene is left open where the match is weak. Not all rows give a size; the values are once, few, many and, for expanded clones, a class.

TGCGCTAGGCGGGTTCAGGGGTCGATTAATCAGCCCCAGCATTTT	CARRVQGSINQPQHF	TRBJ1-5	.	TRBV23-1	.
TGTGCCATCAGTTTGGGACTAGCGGGAGGCTACGAGCAGTACTTC	CAISLGLAGGYEQYF	TRBJ2-7	.	TRBV10-3	TRBD2
TGTGCCAGCAGTGAAGGGGGGACAGGGGCCCACGAGCAGTACTTC	CASSEGGTGAHEQYF	TRBJ2-7	once	TRBV6-1	TRBD1
TGTGCCAGTAGTATAGCGACAGGTAGCAATCAGCCCCAGCATTTT	CASSIATGSNQPQHF	TRBJ1-5	few	TRBV19	.
TGCGCCAGCAGCTTGGGACGGCGGCGGTTTGTTGGCTACAATGAGCAGTTCTTC	CASSLGRRRFVGYNEQFF	TRBJ2-1	.	TRBV5-1	.
TGTGCCAGTTCAGGGGAGGGGGCCAAAAACATTCAGTACTTC	CASSGEGAKNIQYF	TRBJ2-4	.	TRBV28	.
TGTGCCAGCAGCTTACAGAGGGACACTGAAGCTTTCTTT	CASSLQRDTEAFF	TRBJ1-1	.	TRBV7-2	.
TGTGCCAGCAGACAGGAGTTAAAGGGCACAGATACGCAGTATTTT	CASRQELKGTDTQYF	TRBJ2-3	.	TRBV21-1	.
TGCGCCAGTTCGTTGGTACCTAATAGCAATCAGCCCCAGCATTTT	CASSLVPNSNQPQHF	TRBJ1-5	.	TRBV5-1	.
TGCAGCGTTGAAAAGGGGTGGGGCTCTGGGGCCAACGTCCTGACTTTC	CSVEKGWGSGANVLTF	TRBJ2-6	.	TRBV29-1	.
TGTGCCAGCAGTGGGACAGGGGAAGAGACCCAGTACTTC	CASSGTGEETQYF	TRBJ2-5	.	TRBV6-1	TRBD1
TGTGCCAGCAGCCCTACAGGGGTAGGACTAGCCAAAAACAGTCAGTACTTC	CASSPTGVGLAKNSQYF	TRBJ2-4	.	TRBV7-9	.
TGTGCCAGCAGCCCCCCGGGCGGGAGGCTCTACGAGCAGTACTTC	CASSPPGGRLYEQYF	TRBJ2-7	.	TRBV6-5	TRBD2
TGTGCCAGCAGCTTAAGCACCGAGCAGTACTTC	CASSLSTEQYF	TRBJ2-7	few	TRBV7-9	.
TGTGCCAGTGAAACAGGGGGAGAGCCCCAGCATTTT	CASETGGEPQHF	TRBJ1-5	.	TRBV19	TRBD1
TGTGCCAGCAGTGAAGGTGGGACAGACACCGGGGAGCTGTTTTTT	CASSEGGTDTGELFF	TRBJ2-2	.	TRBV6-1	TRBD1
TGTGCCAGCTCACCTCCGGGACAGGGGGGCAATGAGCAGTTCTTC	CASSPPGQGGNEQFF	TRBJ2-1	.	TRBV18	TRBD1
TGTGCCAGCAGTGAAGGGTCAGGGAGCAATCAGCCCCAGCATTTT	CASSEGSGSNQPQHF	TRBJ1-5	.	TRBV2	.
TGTGCCAGCAGTGTACGGGGGGCGGATGAGCAGTTCTTC	CASSVRGADEQFF	TRBJ2-1	.	TRBV2	.
TGTGCCAGTAGTAAGATAAGCGGGAGCCTCGAGCAGTACTTC	CASSKISGSLEQYF	TRBJ2-7	.	TRBV19	TRBD2
TGTGCCAGCAGCTTGAGGGGGTCCTATGGCTACACCTTC	CASSLRGSYGYTF	TRBJ1-2	.	TRBV5-5	.
TGTGCCAGTAGTGCATCCCCAGGTGCCTACGAGCAGTACTTC	CASSASPGAYEQYF	TRBJ2-7	.	TRBV19	.
TGCGCCAGCAGGGACAGGGTTAATTCACCCCTCCACTTT	CASRDRVNSPLHF	TRBJ1-6	.	TRBV5-1	TRBD1
TGTGCCAGCAGTTCTGGACAGGGGGCTTATGGCTACACCTTC	CASSSGQGAYGYTF	TRBJ1-2	.	TRBV28	TRBD1
TGTGCCAGCAGCCCCGCGGTCCACGAGCAGTACTTC	CASSPAVHEQYF	TRBJ2-7	.	TRBV7-9	.
TGTGCCAGCATTCCTTCGACAGGGGCGCATGAAAAACTGTTTTTT	CASIPSTGAHEKLFF	TRBJ1-4	few	TRBV28	TRBD1